The entry below gives a single T cell receptor beta chain sequence along with its context. These data originate in a study of identical twins. A universal primer site was created by template switching, with the cDNA bearing unique molecular identifiers. TCRdb ran MiXCR on the 5' RACE reads and lists one entry per CDR3 protein. The data show about 340,000 distinct CDR3 sequences, roughly an eighth seen once. Germline values: CDR1 SGHAT, CDR2 FQNNGV. Trimming shortened V by 4 bases and J by 0 bases, and 12 bases separated the two germline ends. This CDR3 spans 15 amino acids. The sample was also linked to a second study, of yellow fever vaccine responses in identical twins.

The rearrangement joins TRBV11-2 to TRBJ2-5; a possible D gene is TRBD2 (6 bases). This TCR was sampled from a woman between 18 and 29 years old in good health. The source material was CD8+ T cells sorted from blood. DNA for the CDR3: TGTGCCAGCAGCTCCAGGAGGGGCTACCAAGAGACCCAGTACTTC. Encoded protein: CASSSRRGYQETQYF.